A selection of T cell receptor beta chains follows, all from one sample in a study of blood T cell repertoires in COVID-19. The data were produced by immunoSEQ multiplex PCR, yet TCRdb's version contains in-frame clones alone and is incomplete. This sample has 270,000 or so clones, with around 84% found just once. Sequencing was performed on peripheral blood. These receptors were taken from a human donor with COVID-19, enrolled during active disease. The donor label of this sample is uncertain. CDR3s include the opening cysteine and the closing phenylalanine or tryptophan. The D gene is left open where the match is weak. Clone sizes are given selectively: once, few, many, or a class where the clone is expanded.

V gene	J gene	D gene	clone size	CDR3 length	CDR3 DNA	CDR3 protein
TRBV28	TRBJ2-2	NA	NA	18	TGTGCCAGCAGTTTTCCTCCCCTGTCAAGGGGGGGCACCGGGGAGCTGTTTTTT	CASSFPPLSRGGTGELFF
TRBV6-5	TRBJ1-5	NA	NA	14	TGTGCCAGCAGCGATGTACAGGGTGATCAGCCCCAGCATTTT	CASSDVQGDQPQHF
TRBV2	TRBJ1-1	TRBD1	NA	14	TGTGCCAGCAGTTCGGACAGGGGAGACACTGAAGCTTTCTTT	CASSSDRGDTEAFF
TRBV5-4	TRBJ2-7	NA	few	14	TGTGCCAGCAGCTTGGGAGCGGATACCTACGAGCAGTACTTC	CASSLGADTYEQYF
TRBV21-1	TRBJ1-1	NA	NA	16	TGTGCCAGCATCCAGGGGGCGCCCCTCGGGGTCACTGAAGCTTTCTTT	CASIQGAPLGVTEAFF
TRBV5-1	TRBJ2-7	TRBD2	NA	14	TGCGCCAGCAGACTAGCGGGAGGCCAGTACGAGCAGTACTTC	CASRLAGGQYEQYF
TRBV30	TRBJ2-7	TRBD1	NA	15	TGTGCCTGGAGTGTACAGCACAGGGGGAATTACGAGCAGTACTTC	CAWSVQHRGNYEQYF
TRBV3-1/TRBV3-2	TRBJ1-5	NA	once	13	TGTGCCAGCAGCCAAGACGTGAGTCAGCCCCAGCATTTT	CASSQDVSQPQHF
TRBV7-2	TRBJ2-2	TRBD2	few	16	TGTGCCAGCAGCGAGTGGGTAGCGGGCTACACCGGGGAGCTGTTTTTT	CASSEWVAGYTGELFF
TRBV5-4	TRBJ1-5	NA	NA	15	TGTGCCAGCAGCTTGGACAGTAATAGCAATCAGCCCCAGCATTTT	CASSLDSNSNQPQHF
TRBV4-2	TRBJ2-1	TRBD2	NA	16	TGTGCCAGCAGCCCCCAAAGACTAGCGGGAGATAATGAGCAGTTCTTC	CASSPQRLAGDNEQFF
TRBV19	TRBJ1-1	NA	NA	13	TGTGCCAGTAGAACCGGGTCGAACACTGAAGCTTTCTTT	CASRTGSNTEAFF